One and the same sample provided the 20 T cell receptor beta chains below, sequenced in a study of T cell responses to AZD1222 COVID-19 vaccine. Data came from immunoSEQ multiplex PCR; TCRdb stores just in-frame clones and leaves some out. The sample is made up of over 120,000 clones, and the top ten hold 2.2% of it. Sequences were obtained from peripheral blood. These receptors were obtained from an adult in good health.

The chain joins TRBV6-5 to TRBJ2-7, with 8 nucleotides matching TRBD1. The CDR3 length is 15 residues. CDR1 and CDR2 (germline): MNHEY, SVGAGI. V was pared by 2 bases and J by 4 bases, with 7 bases of the junction left unmatched. CDR3 protein: CASSYDGTGTYEQYF. The CDR3 region has the DNA TGTGCCAGCAGTTACGACGGGACAGGCACTTACGAGCAGTACTTC.

CDR3 nucleotide sequence: TGTGCCAGCAGCCATAATCCCCAATCCTACGAGCAGTACTTC. This translates into CASSHNPQSYEQYF. V is TRBV4-2 and J is TRBJ2-7; no clear D gene. This CDR3 region has 14 residues. V lost 3 bases and J lost 1, with 10 bases in between. Germline V gene lookup returns CDR1 LGHNA and CDR2 YNFKEQ.

The CDR3 sequence: CASSTQTGLHGNEQFF. The CDR3 DNA follows: TGTGCCAGTAGTACGCAGACAGGGCTCCACGGCAATGAGCAGTTCTTC. The V and J genes are TRBV19 and TRBJ2-1; 7 bases map to TRBD1. CDR3 size: 16 residues. With 4 bases clipped from V and 6 bases from J, the junction kept 12 bases outside the gene matches. CDR1 LNHDA and CDR2 SQIVND come from the germline V gene (reference sequence).

The rearrangement joins TRBV6-2 or TRBV6-3 to TRBJ2-1, with D perhaps assigned TRBD1 or TRBD2 (5 bases each). Germline assignment: CDR1 MNHEY and CDR2 SVGEGT. Trimming took 5 bases from V and 3 from J, leaving 8 bases between them. The CDR3 contains 13 residues. In DNA form, the CDR3 reads TGTGCCAGCAGTCGGGACGGCTACAATGAGCAGTTCTTC. It is translated as CASSRDGYNEQFF.

This chain connects TRBV6-1 to TRBJ1-4, with 8 positions matching TRBD1. Germline V lookup: CDR1 MNHNS, CDR2 SASEGT. This CDR3 has 15 residues. Losses at the gene ends were 2 bases for V and 5 bases for J; bases not matched to a gene: 4. In nucleotides, the CDR3 is TGTGCCAGCAGTGAAAGAGGGACAGGAAATGAAAAACTGTTTTTT. Its protein is CASSERGTGNEKLFF.

This sequence joins TRBV28 and TRBJ2-1, with TRBD2 as a possible D gene (6 bases). Trimming took off 6 bases at V and 0 bases at J, with 9 bases between the two ends. CDR3 length equals 14 residues. The germline CDR1 and CDR2 sequences are MDHEN and SYDVKM. The CDR3 loop reads CASRGGGSYNEQFF. The CDR3 region has the DNA TGTGCCAGCAGGGGAGGAGGCTCCTACAATGAGCAGTTCTTC.

This chain joins TRBV5-1 and TRBJ2-1, with TRBD1 matching over 7 bases. This CDR3 comprises 15 residues. V dropped 4 bases and J dropped 4; count of bases not matched to a gene: 8. Germline CDR1 and CDR2: SGHRS and YFSETQ. CDR3 amino acids: CASSPGTVFYNEQFF. CDR3 coding DNA: TGCGCCAGCAGCCCCGGGACAGTCTTTTACAATGAGCAGTTCTTC.

The rearrangement uses TRBV4-2 and TRBJ1-6; 7 bases line up with TRBD1. CDR1 is LGHNA and CDR2 is YNFKEQ in the germline V gene. The length of the CDR3 is 16 residues. V shed 2 bases, J shed 9 bases, and the junction held 10 bases outside the gene matches. The CDR3 spells CASSQTVDRVVSPLHF. The CDR3 DNA is TGTGCCAGCAGCCAAACGGTTGACAGGGTCGTTTCACCCCTCCACTTT.

This chain joins TRBV5-1 and TRBJ2-1, with TRBD2 identical over 10 bases. Germline-derived CDR1 and CDR2 are SGHRS and YFSETQ. V lost 6 bases, J lost 12 bases, and 12 bases stayed unmatched. The CDR3 runs 14 residues. The CDR3 protein is CASTLGASGGRQFF. DNA of the CDR3: TGCGCCAGCACCCTTGGGGCTAGCGGGGGAAGGCAGTTCTTC.

The chain combines TRBV7-2 with TRBJ1-2, with D possibly TRBD1 on 6 matching bases. The V end lost 0 bases, the J end lost 1 base, and 9 bases lay between the germline ends. The CDR3 spans 15 residues. Germline CDR1 reads SGHTA; CDR2 reads FQGNSA. CDR3 in amino acids: CASSLAGTINYGYTF. DNA for the CDR3: TGTGCCAGCAGCTTAGCCGGGACAATTAACTATGGCTACACCTTC. The variable domain in full, with the rest retrieved from reference TRBV7-2 and TRBJ1-2, is GAGVSQSPSNKVTEKGKDVELRCDPISGHTALYWYRQSLGQGLEFLIYFQGNSAPDKSGLPSDRFSAERTGGSVSTLTIQRTQQEDSAVYLCASSLAGTINYGYTFGSGTRLTVV.

The rearrangement links TRBV13 to TRBJ2-3; 9 nucleotides line up with TRBD1. CDR1 PRHDT and CDR2 FYEKMQ come from the germline V gene (reference sequence). This CDR3 region has 17 residues. V was pared by 5 bases and J by 4 bases, with 13 bases of the junction left unmatched. CDR3 sequence: CASSDNPTGGEADTQYF. Here the CDR3 DNA reads TGTGCCAGCAGCGACAATCCGACAGGGGGAGAGGCAGATACGCAGTATTTT.

The V and J genes are TRBV18 and TRBJ1-1; perhaps TRBD1 as D (6 bases). Trimming took 10 bases from V and 7 from J, leaving 22 bases between them. The CDR3 covers 14 residues. Germline V gene data show CDR1 as KGHSH and CDR2 as LQKENI. The CDR3 nucleotides read TGTGCCACTTCACATAACAACAGGGAAATTGAAGCTTTCTTT. Encoded protein: CATSHNNREIEAFF.

V and J are TRBV15 and TRBJ1-1, with D tentatively TRBD1 (5 bases). Trimming stripped 5 bases from V and 5 bases from J, with 12 bases between. This CDR3 has 13 amino acids. Germline-derived CDR1 and CDR2 are LNHNV and YYDKDF (reference sequence). The CDR3 sequence is CATSDRRGTEAFF. The CDR3 DNA reads TGTGCCACCAGCGACCGTCGGGGGACTGAAGCTTTCTTT. Drawing the rest from reference TRBV15 and TRBJ1-1, the complete variable domain is DAMVIQNPRYQVTQFGKPVTLSCSQTLNHNVMYWYQQKSSQAPKLLFHYYDKDFNNEADTPDNFQSRRPNTSFCFLDIRSPGLGDTAMYLCATSDRRGTEAFFGQGTRLTVV.

The J gene is TRBJ1-4, the V gene TRBV20-1, with D uncertain. The ends were cut back, 3 bases at V and 3 bases at J, with 8 bases in the middle. This CDR3 is 13 amino acids long. Germline CDR1 reads DFQATT; CDR2 reads SNEGSKA (reference sequence). This CDR3 reads CSASRSPNEKLFF. The CDR3 DNA follows: TGCAGTGCTAGTAGATCGCCTAATGAAAAACTGTTTTTT.

V and J are TRBV7-3 and TRBJ1-1; D uncertain. This CDR3 is built from 13 residues. The germline CDR1 and CDR2 sequences are SGHTA and FQGTGA. Trimming shortened V by 2 bases and J by 1 base, and 5 bases separated the two germline ends. CDR3 in amino acids: CASSLWGNTEAFF. In nucleotides, the CDR3 is TGTGCCAGCAGCTTATGGGGGAACACTGAAGCTTTCTTT. Full variable domain (outside the CDR3, taken from reference TRBV7-3 and TRBJ1-1): GAGVSQTPSNKVTEKGKYVELRCDPISGHTALYWYRQSLGQGPEFLIYFQGTGAADDSGLPNDRFFAVRPEGSVSTLKIQRTERGDSAVYLCASSLWGNTEAFFGQGTRLTVV.

The V and J genes are TRBV7-8 and TRBJ1-4; D is undetermined. Germline assignment: CDR1 SGHVS and CDR2 FQNEAQ. V lost 5 bases, J lost 8 bases, and 24 bases lay in between. The CDR3 extends over 17 amino acids. This chain's CDR3 is CASSREEATRAGEKLFF. The CDR3 coding sequence is TGTGCCAGCAGCCGCGAAGAGGCTACGAGGGCCGGCGAAAAACTGTTTTTT.

V usage is TRBV5-6 and J usage is TRBJ1-2; D gene uncertain. The CDR3 runs to 15 residues. CDR1 is SGHDT and CDR2 is YYEEEE in the germline V gene. With 4 bases removed from V and 2 bases from J, the gap between germline ends came to 15 bases. The CDR3 spells CASSPAFGGNYGYTF. DNA for the CDR3: TGTGCCAGCAGCCCCGCCTTTGGCGGAAACTATGGCTACACCTTC.

The chain employs TRBV7-6 and TRBJ2-7; weak D call: TRBD1 (5 bases). This CDR3 comprises 12 residues. The germline CDR1 and CDR2 sequences are SGHVS and FNYEAQ. V was trimmed by 5 bases and J by 6 bases, leaving 11 bases between them. CDR3 DNA sequence: TGTGCCAGCAGCCCCAGGGATGCCGAGCAGTACTTC. Translated: CASSPRDAEQYF.

The chain couples TRBV6-5 to TRBJ1-5, with 8 positions matching TRBD1. Per germline, CDR1 MNHEY and CDR2 SVGAGI. The CDR3 runs 15 residues. V lost 6 bases and J lost 4; bases outside the gene matches: 8. CDR3 in amino acids: CASRSDRGGNQPQHF. CDR3 nucleotides: TGTGCCAGCAGATCCGACAGGGGTGGAAATCAGCCCCAGCATTTT.

The chain has TRBV18 and TRBJ1-1, with TRBD1 matching 7 bases. The CDR3 is 15 amino acids. Germline V lookup: CDR1 KGHSH, CDR2 LQKENI. With 1 base clipped from V and 1 base from J, the junction kept 3 bases outside the gene matches. The CDR3 nucleotides read TGTGCCAGCTCACCACGACAGGGTACGAACACTGAAGCTTTCTTT. It codes for CASSPRQGTNTEAFF.